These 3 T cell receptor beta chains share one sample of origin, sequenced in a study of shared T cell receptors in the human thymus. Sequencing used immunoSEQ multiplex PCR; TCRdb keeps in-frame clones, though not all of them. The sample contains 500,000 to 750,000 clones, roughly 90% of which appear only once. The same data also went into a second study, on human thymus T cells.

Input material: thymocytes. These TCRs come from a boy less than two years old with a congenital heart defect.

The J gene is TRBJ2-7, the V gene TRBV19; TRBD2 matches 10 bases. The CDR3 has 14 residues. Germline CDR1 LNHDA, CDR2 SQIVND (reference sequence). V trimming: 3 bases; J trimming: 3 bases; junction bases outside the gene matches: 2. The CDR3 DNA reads TGTGCCAGTAGTATTACTAGCGGGGTCTACGAGCAGTACTTC. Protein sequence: CASSITSGVYEQYF.

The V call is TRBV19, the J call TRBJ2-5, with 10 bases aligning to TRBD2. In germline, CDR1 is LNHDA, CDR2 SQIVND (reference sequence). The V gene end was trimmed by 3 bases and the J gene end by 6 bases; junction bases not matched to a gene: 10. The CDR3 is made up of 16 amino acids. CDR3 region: CASSMVASGSRQTQYF. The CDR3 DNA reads TGTGCCAGTAGTATGGTAGCTAGCGGGAGTCGACAGACCCAGTACTTC.

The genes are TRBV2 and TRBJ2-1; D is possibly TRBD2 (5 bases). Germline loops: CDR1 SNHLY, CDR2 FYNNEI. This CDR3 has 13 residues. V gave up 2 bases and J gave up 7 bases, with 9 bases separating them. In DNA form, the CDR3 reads TGTGCCAGCAGTGAACAGCGGAGGAATGAGCAGTTCTTC. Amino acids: CASSEQRRNEQFF.